These 27 T cell receptor beta chains were sequenced from one sample in a study of blood T cell repertoires in COVID-19. Data came from immunoSEQ multiplex PCR; TCRdb stores just in-frame clones and leaves some out. The data show 150,000 to 200,000 clones, approximately 79% seen once. Sequenced material: peripheral blood. The receptors derive from an elderly woman with acute or convalescent COVID-19.

The V and J genes are TRBV6-4 and TRBJ1-6; 11 bases match TRBD1. With 3 bases clipped from V and 10 bases from J, the junction kept 2 bases outside the gene matches. The CDR3 runs 14 residues. In germline, CDR1 is MRHNA, CDR2 SNTAGT. The CDR3 reads CASSEGQGGSPLHF. For the CDR3, the DNA is TGTGCCAGCAGTGAGGGACAGGGGGGGTCACCCCTCCACTTT.

The rearrangement links TRBV6-5 to TRBJ2-7; tentatively, D is TRBD1 (5 bases). The V gene's germline CDR1 is MNHEY and CDR2 SVGAGI. CDR3 size: 15 residues. V dropped 0 bases and J dropped 2 bases, with 11 bases sitting between them. The CDR3 here is CASSYSRLGPYEQYF. The CDR3 DNA reads as TGTGCCAGCAGTTACTCCCGGTTGGGGCCCTACGAGCAGTACTTC.

This chain connects TRBV3-1 (or the pseudogene TRBV3-2) to TRBJ1-2; D may be TRBD1 (6 bases). Germline CDR1 reads LGHDT; CDR2 reads YNNKEL (reference sequence). V gave up 4 bases and J gave up 1 base, with 10 bases separating them. This CDR3 contains 14 residues. The CDR3 sequence is CASSPSDSNYGYTF. CDR3 DNA sequence: TGTGCCAGCAGCCCTTCGGACAGTAACTATGGCTACACCTTC.

V is TRBV5-1 and J is TRBJ2-3; TRBD2 agrees at 7 bases. Germline trimming cut 4 bases from V and 1 base from J; bases unmatched to any gene: 9. This CDR3 comprises 16 residues. The V gene's germline CDR1 is SGHRS and CDR2 YFSETQ. Here the CDR3 reads CASSLGAGAGTDTQYF. In DNA form, the CDR3 reads TGCGCCAGCAGCCTGGGCGCGGGAGCGGGCACAGATACGCAGTATTTT.

CDR3 region: CASSPGLAGGRYEQYF. The CDR3 coding sequence is TGTGCCAGCAGTCCGGGACTAGCGGGAGGGCGCTACGAGCAGTACTTC. This chain joins TRBV28 and TRBJ2-7; 16 nucleotides match TRBD2. Germline lookup yields CDR1 MDHEN and CDR2 SYDVKM. The length of the CDR3 is 16 residues. The ends lost 5 bases at V and 3 bases at J; junction bases unmatched: 4. The full variable domain, in which reference TRBV28 and TRBJ2-7 provide the parts outside the CDR3, is DVKVTQSSRYLVKRTGEKVFLECVQDMDHENMFWYRQDPGLGLRLIYFSYDVKMKEKGDIPEGYSVSREKKERFSLILESASTNQTSMYLCASSPGLAGGRYEQYFGPGTRLTVT.

The gene calls are TRBV2 and TRBJ2-2; TRBD2 matches at 7 bases. Germline CDR1 and CDR2: SNHLY and FYNNEI. V gave up 4 bases and J gave up 1 base; unmatched junction bases: 9. The CDR3 is made up of 17 amino acids. The CDR3 sequence is CASSVRGSTRNTGELFF. The CDR3 region has the DNA TGTGCCAGCAGTGTTCGCGGGAGCACTCGGAACACCGGGGAGCTGTTTTTT.

In this sample, this clone turned up a few times. This chain joins TRBV4-1 and TRBJ1-6, with D maybe TRBD1 (5 bases). V was cut by 1 base and J by 9 bases, with 13 bases left in between. In germline, CDR1 is MGHRA, CDR2 YSYEKL. The CDR3 consists of 15 residues. Here the CDR3 reads CASSQVAGLVSPLHF. As DNA, the CDR3 is TGCGCCAGCAGCCAAGTAGCAGGGTTGGTTTCACCCCTCCACTTT.

This chain connects TRBV7-9 to TRBJ2-7; TRBD2 agrees at 8 bases. Germline CDR1 is SEHNR and CDR2 is FQNEAQ (reference sequence). This CDR3 has 15 residues. With 3 bases clipped from V and 4 bases from J, the junction kept 8 bases outside the gene matches. The CDR3 is CASSFFIAGKYEQYF. The CDR3 DNA is TGTGCCAGCAGCTTCTTTATAGCGGGAAAGTACGAGCAGTACTTC. The variable domain in full, with the rest retrieved from reference TRBV7-9 and TRBJ2-7, is DTGVSQNPRHKITKRGQNVTFRCDPISEHNRLYWYRQTLGQGPEFLTYFQNEAQLEKSRLLSDRFSAERPKGSFSTLEIQRTEQGDSAMYLCASSFFIAGKYEQYFGPGTRLTVT.

The chain joins TRBV28 to TRBJ2-7; 11 bases are a match to TRBD1. Germline CDR1 and CDR2: MDHEN and SYDVKM. This CDR3 has 15 residues. Germline trimming cut 6 bases from V and 2 bases from J; bases unmatched to any gene: 6. The CDR3 bases are TGTGCCAGCAGCACCACGGGACAGGGGGCCTACGAGCAGTACTTC. As protein: CASSTTGQGAYEQYF.

This clone was observed a single time. This chain uses TRBV19 with TRBJ2-3; 7 bases map to TRBD1. The CDR3 spans 17 residues. Germline CDR1 and CDR2: LNHDA and SQIVND (reference sequence). Trimming removed 5 bases from V and 0 bases from J; junction bases left unmatched: 11. CDR3 nucleotides: TGTGCCAGTAGTGCAGGGGGACAGAGCCTTAGCACAGATACGCAGTATTTT. It codes for CASSAGGQSLSTDTQYF.

V and J are TRBV3-1 (or the pseudogene TRBV3-2) and TRBJ2-1, with 13 bases aligning to TRBD2. CDR1 is LGHDT and CDR2 is YNNKEL in the germline V gene (reference sequence). Trimming cost V 4 bases and J 9 bases; bases outside gene matches: 9. CDR3 length equals 16 residues. The CDR3 is CASSRGTSGKLGEQFF. CDR3 nucleotides: TGTGCCAGCAGCCGCGGGACTAGCGGGAAACTTGGTGAGCAGTTCTTC.

This chain connects TRBV19 to TRBJ1-4, with D possibly matching TRBD1 (6 bases). Trimming cost V 9 bases and J 8 bases, with 19 bases left between them. The germline CDR1 and CDR2 sequences are LNHDA and SQIVND (reference sequence). The CDR3 has 14 residues. In nucleotides, the CDR3 is TGTGCCAGCCAACGAATAGGGGGTAGAGAAAAACTGTTTTTT. Its translation: CASQRIGGREKLFF.

V is TRBV7-2 and J is TRBJ2-3; 10 bases are a match to TRBD2. This CDR3 has 18 amino acids. J lost 1 base, V lost 4 bases, and 11 bases had no gene match. Germline CDR1 and CDR2: SGHTA and FQGNSA. CDR3 loop: CASSSTASGRMRTDTQYF. DNA of the CDR3: TGTGCCAGCAGCTCTACAGCTAGCGGGAGAATGCGCACAGATACGCAGTATTTT. Full variable domain (remainder filled in from reference TRBV7-2 and TRBJ2-3): GAGVSQSPSNKVTEKGKDVELRCDPISGHTALYWYRQSLGQGLEFLIYFQGNSAPDKSGLPSDRFSAERTGGSVSTLTIQRTQQEDSAVYLCASSSTASGRMRTDTQYFGPGTRLTVL.

The count of this clone is one. This chain joins TRBV4-1 and TRBJ1-3; D remains ambiguous. This CDR3 comprises 15 residues. CDR1 and CDR2 from the germline V gene are MGHRA and YSYEKL. V lost 1 base and J lost 0, with 7 bases in between. In DNA form, the CDR3 reads TGCGCCAGCAGCCAAGGCGGGGACTCTGGAAACACCATATATTTT. Encoded protein: CASSQGGDSGNTIYF.

This clone has just one count. This chain uses TRBV28 with TRBJ2-7, with 8 bases aligning to TRBD1. Trimming at V came to 4 bases and at J to 2 bases, leaving 10 bases not matched to a gene. Germline assignment: CDR1 MDHEN and CDR2 SYDVKM. CDR3 size: 16 residues. CDR3 nucleotides: TGTGCCAGCAGTTCTTGGGGACAGGCGCTTACCTACGAGCAGTACTTC. It is translated as CASSSWGQALTYEQYF.

This clone appeared a few times. The chain carries TRBV29-1 and TRBJ1-4; tentative D call: TRBD1 (5 bases). The CDR3 spans 13 residues. Germline V gene sequence: CDR1 SQVTM, CDR2 ANQGSEA. Between the trimmed V and J ends, which lost 4 bases and 8 bases, there was a span of 14 bases. CDR3 in amino acids: CSVAGHKGEKLFF. In DNA form, the CDR3 reads TGCAGCGTTGCCGGGCATAAGGGGGAAAAACTGTTTTTT. Full variable domain (remainder filled in from reference TRBV29-1 and TRBJ1-4): SAVISQKPSRDICQRGTSLTIQCQVDSQVTMMFWYRQQPGQSLTLIATANQGSEATYESGFVIDKFPISRPNLTFSTLTVSNMSPEDSSIYLCSVAGHKGEKLFFGSGTQLSVL.

The chain couples TRBV9 to TRBJ1-2; possibly TRBD1 for D (5 bases). Per germline, CDR1 SGDLS and CDR2 YYNGEE. V dropped 4 bases and J dropped 4 bases, with 14 bases sitting between them. The CDR3 is 14 residues long. This CDR3 is CASSLGQGGYGYTF. The CDR3 region has the DNA TGTGCCAGCAGCCTTGGGCAGGGTGGCTATGGCTACACCTTC. Together with reference TRBV9 and TRBJ1-2, the CDR3 gives the full variable domain: DSGVTQTPKHLITATGQRVTLRCSPRSGDLSVYWYQQSLDQGLQFLIQYYNGEERAKGNILERFSAQQFPDLHSELNLSSLELGDSALYFCASSLGQGGYGYTFGSGTRLTVV.

There are a few counts of this clone. The V gene is TRBV19, the J gene TRBJ1-6; no firm D call. Trimming shortened V by 3 bases and J by 7 bases, and 7 bases separated the two germline ends. CDR3 length: 13 amino acids. Germline CDR1 reads LNHDA; CDR2 reads SQIVND (reference sequence). DNA for the CDR3: TGTGCCAGTAGTATCGAGAGAAATTCACCCCTCCACTTT. It yields the protein CASSIERNSPLHF.

There are a few counts of this clone. This sequence joins TRBV19 and TRBJ2-5, with 7 bases matching TRBD2. The CDR3 extends over 14 amino acids. V was clipped by 6 bases and J by 3 bases; unmatched bases: 7. In germline, CDR1 is LNHDA, CDR2 SQIVND (reference sequence). CDR3 residues: CASRGRGWEETQYF. In DNA form, the CDR3 reads TGTGCCAGTAGGGGGAGGGGATGGGAAGAGACCCAGTACTTC.

The genes are TRBV4-2 and TRBJ1-2, with 10 positions matching TRBD1. Germline V gene lookup returns CDR1 LGHNA and CDR2 YNFKEQ. This CDR3 has 14 amino acids. The V segment lost 6 bases and the J segment 8 bases; nucleotides outside the gene matches: 9. The CDR3 sequence is CASRAPGQGRGYTF. The CDR3 DNA is TGTGCCAGCAGGGCACCGGGACAGGGGAGAGGCTACACCTTC.

J is TRBJ2-7 and V is TRBV19, with D unresolved. The CDR3 runs 15 residues. CDR1 is LNHDA and CDR2 is SQIVND in the germline V gene (reference sequence). V lost 0 bases and J lost 3, with 12 bases in between. CDR3: CASSIEDSPLYEQYF. The CDR3, as DNA: TGTGCCAGTAGTATAGAAGACTCGCCCCTCTACGAGCAGTACTTC.

The chain couples TRBV3-1 (or the pseudogene TRBV3-2) to TRBJ2-5, with 8 bases aligning to TRBD1. The trim removed 4 bases at V and 4 bases at J, leaving 11 bases unmatched. The CDR3 runs to 16 residues. Germline CDR1 is LGHDT and CDR2 is YNNKEL (reference sequence). The DNA of the CDR3 is TGTGCCAGCAGCCCCCTGGCAGGGGGCTTGGGAGAGACCCAGTACTTC. Encoded protein: CASSPLAGGLGETQYF.

This clone has more than one count but fewer than ten. The sample has other DNA sequences that encode this CDR3 too. The chain has TRBV5-1 and TRBJ2-1; 9 nucleotides line up with TRBD1. The CDR3 length is 15 residues. V shed 4 bases, J shed 3 bases, and the junction held 5 bases outside the gene matches. Germline V lookup: CDR1 SGHRS, CDR2 YFSETQ. In DNA form, the CDR3 reads TGCGCCAGCAGCGGAGGGACAGGGAGCTACAATGAGCAGTTCTTC. It yields the protein CASSGGTGSYNEQFF. Drawing the rest from reference TRBV5-1 and TRBJ2-1, the complete variable domain is KAGVTQTPRYLIKTRGQQVTLSCSPISGHRSVSWYQQTPGQGLQFLFEYFSETQRNKGNFPGRFSGRQFSNSRSEMNVSTLELGDSALYLCASSGGTGSYNEQFFGPGTRLTVL.

This clone occurred a few times. This rearrangement joins TRBV7-2 to TRBJ2-1, with 8 bases matching TRBD2. The germline CDR1 and CDR2 sequences are SGHTA and FQGNSA. CDR3 size: 13 residues. V lost 5 bases, J lost 7 bases, and 4 bases stayed unmatched. CDR3 loop: CASSTGLANEQFF. CDR3 DNA: TGTGCCAGCAGCACTGGACTAGCTAATGAGCAGTTCTTC.

The CDR3 DNA is TGTGCCAGCAGTTTAGGAGCGGCAGGTGTCGCTTTCTTT. Amino acid sequence: CASSLGAAGVAFF. The V and J genes are TRBV27 and TRBJ1-1; D is unresolved. Per germline, CDR1 MNHEY and CDR2 SMNVEV (reference sequence). The CDR3 consists of 13 residues. V lost 2 bases and J lost 11, with 15 bases in between.

V and J are TRBV7-2 and TRBJ2-3; 11 bases align to TRBD2. This CDR3 contains 18 residues. Germline V gene data show CDR1 as SGHTA and CDR2 as FQGNSA. V shed 5 bases and J 2 bases; nucleotides not matched to a gene: 12. In nucleotides, the CDR3 is TGTGCCAGCAGCCCTCAGATTACTAGCGGGAGTCCCACAGATACGCAGTATTTT. It specifies CASSPQITSGSPTDTQYF.

The genes are TRBV19 and TRBJ1-5; TRBD1 is a possible D gene (6 bases). Germline V gene data show CDR1 as LNHDA and CDR2 as SQIVND (reference sequence). Deletions cut 0 bases from V and 5 bases from J, with 11 bases between. The CDR3 is 15 residues long. CDR3 bases: TGTGCCAGTAGTATAGAGAGGGGGGGTTATCAGCCCCAGCATTTT. Translating it yields CASSIERGGYQPQHF.